This is a list of T cell receptor beta chains from one sample in a study of T cell responses to AZD1222 COVID-19 vaccine. Here immunoSEQ multiplex PCR was the method, and the copy in TCRdb shows in-frame clones only, minus some. This repertoire shows 100,000 to 150,000 clones, 80% to 95% found once; its top ten account for 4.4%. The sequenced sample was peripheral blood, obtained on day 0 of MenACWY control vaccination. The receptors were gathered from an adult in good health. Each CDR3 is given with its conserved first and last residue. The order of the fields is J gene, clone size, V gene, D gene, CDR3 protein, CDR3 DNA. D genes are given only for firm matches. The listing skips clone size in some rows; elsewhere it reads once, few, many or a size class.

J: TRBJ1-2
size: .
V: TRBV6-5
D: .
CDR3: CASALGAYGYTF
DNA: TGTGCCAGCGCATTGGGGGCCTATGGCTACACCTTC

J: TRBJ2-1
size: .
V: TRBV6-5
D: TRBD1
CDR3: CASSYAGQGPYNEQFF
DNA: TGTGCCAGCAGTTACGCGGGACAGGGGCCCTACAATGAGCAGTTCTTC

J: TRBJ2-2
size: .
V: TRBV10-3
D: .
CDR3: CATGAWGNTGELFF
DNA: TGTGCCACCGGTGCTTGGGGGAACACCGGGGAGCTGTTTTTT

J: TRBJ2-1
size: .
V: TRBV2
D: TRBD2
CDR3: CASTRLAGVQSEQFF
DNA: TGTGCCAGCACCCGACTAGCGGGGGTACAATCTGAGCAGTTCTTC

J: TRBJ2-1
size: .
V: TRBV19
D: TRBD1
CDR3: CASRVDRGSNEQFF
DNA: TGTGCCAGTAGAGTAGACAGGGGCTCAAATGAGCAGTTCTTC

J: TRBJ1-3
size: .
V: TRBV24-1
D: TRBD1
CDR3: CATSDPTGHSGNTIYF
DNA: TGTGCCACCAGTGACCCGACAGGGCACTCTGGAAACACCATATATTTT

J: TRBJ1-2
size: .
V: TRBV7-2
D: .
CDR3: CASDPTGTPNYGYTF
DNA: TGTGCCAGCGACCCAACCGGGACGCCTAACTATGGCTACACCTTC

J: TRBJ2-2
size: .
V: TRBV9
D: TRBD2
CDR3: CASGVTSGPNTGELFF
DNA: TGTGCCTCTGGGGTTACTAGCGGCCCGAACACCGGGGAGCTGTTTTTT

J: TRBJ1-2
size: .
V: TRBV28
D: TRBD1
CDR3: CASTEGQGHGGYTF
DNA: TGTGCCAGCACCGAGGGACAGGGTCACGGCGGCTACACCTTC

J: TRBJ1-2
size: .
V: TRBV27
D: .
CDR3: CASSLRPAYGYTF
DNA: TGTGCCAGCAGTCTGAGACCGGCCTATGGCTACACCTTC

J: TRBJ1-4
size: .
V: TRBV29-1
D: TRBD1
CDR3: CSVGTGGGNEKLFF
DNA: TGCAGCGTTGGGACAGGGGGCGGTAATGAAAAACTGTTTTTT

J: TRBJ1-4
size: .
V: TRBV7-9
D: .
CDR3: CASSSATNEKLFF
DNA: TGTGCCAGCAGCTCGGCAACTAATGAAAAACTGTTTTTT

J: TRBJ2-3
size: .
V: TRBV28
D: .
CDR3: CASSSGTRTDTQYF
DNA: TGTGCCAGCAGTTCCGGGACGCGCACAGATACGCAGTATTTT

J: TRBJ1-2
size: .
V: TRBV29-1
D: .
CDR3: CSVAWSNSNYGYTF
DNA: TGCAGCGTTGCCTGGTCGAATTCAAACTATGGCTACACCTTC

J: TRBJ1-6
size: .
V: TRBV28
D: .
CDR3: CASSLSPGNSPLHF
DNA: TGTGCCAGCAGTTTATCCCCAGGGAATTCACCCCTCCACTTT

J: TRBJ1-2
size: .
V: TRBV2
D: .
CDR3: CASSQGGGYGYTF
DNA: TGTGCCAGCAGCCAAGGGGGGGGCTATGGCTACACCTTC

J: TRBJ2-7
size: few
V: TRBV13
D: TRBD1
CDR3: CASSSRDRFSYEQYF
DNA: TGTGCCAGCAGCTCTCGGGACAGATTCTCCTACGAGCAGTACTTC

J: TRBJ1-5
size: .
V: TRBV7-9
D: .
CDR3: CASSFGTASNQPQHF
DNA: TGTGCCAGCAGCTTCGGGACCGCAAGCAATCAGCCCCAGCATTTT

J: TRBJ2-5
size: .
V: TRBV6-5
D: .
CDR3: CASSYSQGWQETQYF
DNA: TGTGCCAGCAGTTACTCTCAGGGTTGGCAAGAGACCCAGTACTTC

J: TRBJ2-1
size: .
V: TRBV28
D: TRBD2
CDR3: CASSLTLAGKINEQFF
DNA: TGTGCCAGCAGTTTAACACTAGCGGGGAAAATAAATGAGCAGTTCTTC

J: TRBJ1-3
size: .
V: TRBV2
D: .
CDR3: CASRKGTSSSGNTIYF
DNA: TGTGCCAGCAGGAAGGGGACAAGTAGCTCTGGAAACACCATATATTTT

J: TRBJ2-1
size: .
V: TRBV11-3
D: .
CDR3: CASSKGDHSFSYNEQFF
DNA: TGTGCCAGCAGCAAGGGGGACCACTCCTTCTCCTACAATGAGCAGTTCTTC

J: TRBJ1-1
size: .
V: TRBV15
D: TRBD1
CDR3: CATSRDHEGATEAFF
DNA: TGTGCCACCAGCAGAGATCATGAGGGGGCTACTGAAGCTTTCTTT

J: TRBJ2-1
size: .
V: TRBV7-9
D: .
CDR3: CASSLRTGLDANEQFF
DNA: TGTGCCAGCAGCCTTCGGACGGGACTCGACGCCAATGAGCAGTTCTTC

J: TRBJ1-1
size: .
V: TRBV6-2/TRBV6-3
D: .
CDR3: CASSLNPSSNTEAFF
DNA: TGTGCCAGCAGCTTGAACCCCAGTTCGAACACTGAAGCTTTCTTT

J: TRBJ1-2
size: once
V: TRBV5-3
D: .
CDR3: CARSLFFGGARWGGYTF
DNA: TGTGCCAGAAGCTTGTTTTTCGGGGGAGCCCGGTGGGGAGGCTACACCTTC

J: TRBJ1-5
size: .
V: TRBV18
D: .
CDR3: CASSSGPPDQPQHF
DNA: TGTGCCAGCTCTTCCGGGCCCCCCGATCAGCCCCAGCATTTT